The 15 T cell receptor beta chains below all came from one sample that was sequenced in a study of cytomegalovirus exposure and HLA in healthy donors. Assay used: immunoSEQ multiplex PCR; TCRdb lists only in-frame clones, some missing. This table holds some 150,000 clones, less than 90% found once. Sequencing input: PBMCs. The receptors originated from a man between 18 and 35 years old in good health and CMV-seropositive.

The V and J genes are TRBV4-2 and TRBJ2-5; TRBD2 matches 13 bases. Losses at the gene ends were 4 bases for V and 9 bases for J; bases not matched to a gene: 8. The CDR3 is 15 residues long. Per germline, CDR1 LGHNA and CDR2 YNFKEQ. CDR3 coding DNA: TGTGCCAGCAGCCCTGGGACTAGCGGGACTTCTCCCCAGTACTTC. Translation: CASSPGTSGTSPQYF.

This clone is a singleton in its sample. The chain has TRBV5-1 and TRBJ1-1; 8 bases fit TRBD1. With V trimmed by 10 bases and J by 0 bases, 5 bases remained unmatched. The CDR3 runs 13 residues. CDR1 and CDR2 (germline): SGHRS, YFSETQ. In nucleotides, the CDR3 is TGCGCCTCGGGGACAGGATTGAACACTGAAGCTTTCTTT. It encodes CASGTGLNTEAFF.

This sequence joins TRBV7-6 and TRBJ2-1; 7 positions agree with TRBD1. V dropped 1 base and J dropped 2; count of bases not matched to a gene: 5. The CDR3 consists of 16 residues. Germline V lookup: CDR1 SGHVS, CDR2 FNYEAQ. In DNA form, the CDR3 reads TGTGCCAGCAGCTTAGAACAGGGGTCCCCCTACAATGAGCAGTTCTTC. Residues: CASSLEQGSPYNEQFF.

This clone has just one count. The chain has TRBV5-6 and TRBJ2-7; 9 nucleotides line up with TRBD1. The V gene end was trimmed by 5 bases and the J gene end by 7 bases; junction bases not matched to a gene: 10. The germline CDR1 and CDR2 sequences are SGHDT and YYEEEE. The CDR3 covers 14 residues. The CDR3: CASSYDTGTGEQYF. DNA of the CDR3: TGTGCCAGCAGTTATGATACCGGGACAGGGGAGCAGTACTTC.

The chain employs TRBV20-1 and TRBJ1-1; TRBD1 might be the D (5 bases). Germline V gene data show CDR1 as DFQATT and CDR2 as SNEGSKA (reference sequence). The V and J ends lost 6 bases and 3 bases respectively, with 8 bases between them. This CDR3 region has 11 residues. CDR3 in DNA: TGCAGTGCGCGACAGTACACTGAAGCTTTCTTT. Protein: CSARQYTEAFF.

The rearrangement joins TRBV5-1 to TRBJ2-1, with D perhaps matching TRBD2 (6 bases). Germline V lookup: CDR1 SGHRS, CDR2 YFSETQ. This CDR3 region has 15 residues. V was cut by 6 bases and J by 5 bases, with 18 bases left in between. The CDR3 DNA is TGCGCCAGCATCAATGGGGCTAGCGCCGACAATGAGCAGTTCTTC. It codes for CASINGASADNEQFF.

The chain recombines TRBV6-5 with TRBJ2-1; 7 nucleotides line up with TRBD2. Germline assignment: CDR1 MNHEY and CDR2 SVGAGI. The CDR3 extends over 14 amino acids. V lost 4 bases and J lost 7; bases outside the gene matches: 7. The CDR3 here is CASSFRGGLNEQFF. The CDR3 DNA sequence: TGTGCCAGCAGTTTTCGCGGGGGACTGAATGAGCAGTTCTTC.

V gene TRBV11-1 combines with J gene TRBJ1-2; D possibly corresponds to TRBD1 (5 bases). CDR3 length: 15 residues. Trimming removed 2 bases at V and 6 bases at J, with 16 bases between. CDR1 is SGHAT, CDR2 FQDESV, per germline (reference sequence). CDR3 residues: CASSLMGGAYDGYTF. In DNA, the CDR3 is TGTGCCAGCAGCTTAATGGGAGGGGCGTACGATGGCTACACCTTC.

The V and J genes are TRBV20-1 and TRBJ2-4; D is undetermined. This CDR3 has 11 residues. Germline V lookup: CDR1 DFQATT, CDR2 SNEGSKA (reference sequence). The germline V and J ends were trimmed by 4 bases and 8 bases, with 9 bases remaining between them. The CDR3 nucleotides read TGCAGTGCTACTAAGGAGTACATTCAGTACTTC. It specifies CSATKEYIQYF.

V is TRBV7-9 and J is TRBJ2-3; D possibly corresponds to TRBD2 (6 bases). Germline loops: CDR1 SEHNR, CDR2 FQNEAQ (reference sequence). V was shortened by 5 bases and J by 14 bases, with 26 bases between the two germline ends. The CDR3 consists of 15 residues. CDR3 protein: CASSRSTLGLSGGYF. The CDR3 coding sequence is TGTGCCAGCAGCCGATCGACTCTGGGACTCTCGGGTGGGTATTTT.

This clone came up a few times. The CDR3 loop reads CASSQARRGVNSPLHF. CDR3 DNA: TGCGCCAGCAGCCAAGCACGACGGGGGGTTAATTCACCCCTCCACTTT. This chain connects TRBV4-3 to TRBJ1-6, with a possible D match to TRBD1 (5 bases). Per germline, CDR1 LGHNA and CDR2 YSLEER. V was clipped by 1 base and J by 6 bases, with 13 bases between them. CDR3 size: 16 residues.

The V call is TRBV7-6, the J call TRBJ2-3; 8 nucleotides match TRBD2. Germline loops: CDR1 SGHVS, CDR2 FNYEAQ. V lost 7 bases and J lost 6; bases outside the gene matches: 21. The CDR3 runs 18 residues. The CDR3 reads CASMGGPGSGSGGDTQYF. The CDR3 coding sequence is TGTGCCAGCATGGGAGGCCCAGGAAGCGGGAGCGGGGGCGATACGCAGTATTTT.

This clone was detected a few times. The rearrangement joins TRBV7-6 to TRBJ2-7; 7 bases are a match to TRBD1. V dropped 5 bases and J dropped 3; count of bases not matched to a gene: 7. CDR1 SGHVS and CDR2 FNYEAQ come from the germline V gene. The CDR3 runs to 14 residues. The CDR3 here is CASSPRTGYYEQYF. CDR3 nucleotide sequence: TGTGCCAGCAGCCCCAGGACAGGATACTACGAGCAGTACTTC.

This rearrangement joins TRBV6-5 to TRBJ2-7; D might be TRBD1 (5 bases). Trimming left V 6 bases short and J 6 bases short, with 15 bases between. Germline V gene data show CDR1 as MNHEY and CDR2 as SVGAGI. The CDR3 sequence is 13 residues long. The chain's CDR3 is CASRYQGAAEQYF. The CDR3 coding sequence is TGTGCCAGCAGGTACCAAGGGGCGGCCGAGCAGTACTTC.

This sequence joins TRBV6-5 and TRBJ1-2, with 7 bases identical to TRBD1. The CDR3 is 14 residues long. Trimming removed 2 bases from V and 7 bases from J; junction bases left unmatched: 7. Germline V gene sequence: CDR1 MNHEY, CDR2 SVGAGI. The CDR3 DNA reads TGTGCCAGCAGTTACGTCACAGGGGCCGGTGGCTACACCTTC. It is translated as CASSYVTGAGGYTF.